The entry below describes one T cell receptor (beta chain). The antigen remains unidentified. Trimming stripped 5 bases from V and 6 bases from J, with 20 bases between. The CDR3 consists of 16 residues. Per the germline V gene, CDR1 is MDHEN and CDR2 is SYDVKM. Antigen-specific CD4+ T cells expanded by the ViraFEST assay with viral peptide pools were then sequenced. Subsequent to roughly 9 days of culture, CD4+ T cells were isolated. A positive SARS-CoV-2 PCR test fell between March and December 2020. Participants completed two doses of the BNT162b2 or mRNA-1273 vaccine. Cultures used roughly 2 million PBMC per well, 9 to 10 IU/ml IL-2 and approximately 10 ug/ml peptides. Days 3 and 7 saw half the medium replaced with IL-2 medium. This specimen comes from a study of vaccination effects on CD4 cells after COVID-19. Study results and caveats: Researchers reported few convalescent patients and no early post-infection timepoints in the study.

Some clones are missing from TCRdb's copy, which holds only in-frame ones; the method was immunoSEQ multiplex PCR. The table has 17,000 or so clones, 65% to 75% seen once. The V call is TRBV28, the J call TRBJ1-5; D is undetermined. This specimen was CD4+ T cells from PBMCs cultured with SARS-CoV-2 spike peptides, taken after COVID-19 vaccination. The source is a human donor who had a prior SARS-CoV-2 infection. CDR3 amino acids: CASSPSGLRRVQPQHF. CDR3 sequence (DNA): TGTGCCAGCAGTCCCTCCGGCCTTCGACGTGTTCAGCCCCAGCATTTT.